A single sample gave rise to the 8 T cell receptor beta chains below, sequenced in a study of T cell repertoires in cytomegalovirus infection. TCRdb used MiXCR to reprocess the reads, holding one entry per CDR3 protein. The sample yields more than 150,000 distinct CDR3 sequences, about 28% seen once. The sample was PBMCs. Receptor source: a human donor in good health (CMV status not recorded). Some clones in this sample may be carry-over from other donors' samples.

The chain employs TRBV10-3 and TRBJ1-1; tentatively, D is TRBD1 (6 bases). The length of the CDR3 is 13 residues. CDR1 ENHRY and CDR2 SYGVKD come from the germline V gene. Trimming pared 8 bases from V and 0 bases from J, leaving 10 bases between. The CDR3 DNA sequence: TGTGCCATCGGGGCAGGGGTGAACACTGAAGCTTTCTTT. Translation: CAIGAGVNTEAFF.

This clonotype was detected ten times or more. The chain employs TRBV28 and TRBJ1-3; 10 bases match TRBD1. Germline CDR1 MDHEN, CDR2 SYDVKM. With 8 bases clipped from V and 3 bases from J, the junction kept 10 bases outside the gene matches. The length of the CDR3 is 16 residues. The CDR3 here is CASETGGAGDGNTIYF. The CDR3 DNA reads as TGTGCCAGCGAGACAGGGGGCGCGGGGGATGGAAACACCATATATTTT.

This chain links TRBV7-2 with TRBJ2-7, with D possibly TRBD1 on 5 matching bases. The germline CDR1 and CDR2 sequences are SGHTA and FQGNSA. With 1 base removed from V and 3 bases from J, the gap between germline ends came to 10 bases. This CDR3 contains 14 residues. In DNA form, the CDR3 reads TGTGCCAGCAGCTTAGGACAGAGCTTCTACGAGCAGTACTTC. As protein: CASSLGQSFYEQYF. The whole variable domain, filled in from reference TRBV7-2 and TRBJ2-7, reads GAGVSQSPSNKVTEKGKDVELRCDPISGHTALYWYRQSLGQGLEFLIYFQGNSAPDKSGLPSDRFSAERTGGSVSTLTIQRTQQEDSAVYLCASSLGQSFYEQYFGPGTRLTVT.

The chain employs TRBV6-5 and TRBJ1-1; TRBD1 might be the D (6 bases). The V and J ends lost 6 bases and 4 bases respectively, with 12 bases between them. This CDR3 has 13 residues. Germline V CDR1 and CDR2: MNHEY, SVGAGI. CDR3 region: CASRPGAITEAFF. The CDR3 DNA reads TGTGCCAGCAGGCCAGGGGCGATCACTGAAGCTTTCTTT.

This chain connects TRBV7-2 to TRBJ2-7, with 8 positions matching TRBD2. Per germline, CDR1 SGHTA and CDR2 FQGNSA. The CDR3 length is 15 residues. V trimming: 5 bases; J trimming: 3 bases; junction bases outside the gene matches: 9. The CDR3 loop is CASSPGPSGFYEQYF. DNA for the CDR3: TGTGCCAGCAGCCCTGGGCCTAGCGGGTTCTACGAGCAGTACTTC.

The V and J genes are TRBV6-2 or TRBV6-3 and TRBJ2-1; no definite D call. The CDR3 covers 14 residues. V dropped 6 bases and J dropped 5 bases, with 14 bases sitting between them. The V gene's germline CDR1 is MNHEY and CDR2 SVGEGT. CDR3 loop: CASSPPSSHNEQFF. CDR3 in DNA: TGTGCCAGCAGCCCTCCGAGTAGTCACAATGAGCAGTTCTTC.

This clonotype occurred many times. The V call is TRBV7-6, the J call TRBJ1-5, with TRBD1 as a possible D gene (6 bases). V lost 5 bases and J 0 bases, leaving 26 bases between the germline ends. CDR3 size: 20 residues. Germline V gives CDR1 SGHVS, CDR2 FNYEAQ. The CDR3 protein is CASSPLRTIQGTYSNQPQHF. The DNA for the CDR3 is TGTGCCAGCAGCCCACTTCGGACAATACAGGGAACCTATAGCAATCAGCCCCAGCATTTT.

The rearrangement uses TRBV29-1 and TRBJ1-1, with D perhaps TRBD1 (6 bases). This CDR3 is 13 amino acids long. V was pared by 7 bases and J by 3 bases, with 15 bases between. From germline, CDR1 is SQVTM and CDR2 ANQGSEA. CDR3 loop: CSARGASDTEAFF. The CDR3 DNA is TGCAGCGCGAGGGGGGCCTCGGACACTGAAGCTTTCTTT.